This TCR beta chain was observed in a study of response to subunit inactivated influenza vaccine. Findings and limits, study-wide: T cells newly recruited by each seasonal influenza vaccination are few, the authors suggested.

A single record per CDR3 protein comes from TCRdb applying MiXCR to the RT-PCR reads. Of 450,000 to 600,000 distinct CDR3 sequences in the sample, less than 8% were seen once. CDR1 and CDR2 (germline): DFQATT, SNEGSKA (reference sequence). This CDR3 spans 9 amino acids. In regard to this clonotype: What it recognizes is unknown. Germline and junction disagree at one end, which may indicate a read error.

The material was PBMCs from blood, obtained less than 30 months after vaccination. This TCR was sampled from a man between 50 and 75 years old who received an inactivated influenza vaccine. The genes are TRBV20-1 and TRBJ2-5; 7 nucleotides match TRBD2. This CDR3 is CSPRDYENF. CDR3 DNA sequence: TGCAGCCCCCGGGACTACGAAAACTTC.